This entry concerns a single T cell receptor (beta chain). Its antigen is unidentified. UMIs and sample barcodes were carried by the TCR alpha and TCR beta cDNA libraries that 5'RACE produced using constant-segment primers. One entry per CDR3 protein, called by TCRdb with MiXCR from the 5' RACE reads. Among 350,000 to 500,000 distinct CDR3 sequences listed, 20% to 25% were seen once. This record comes from a study of T-cell memory formation after mild COVID-19. Study overall: For the most part, TCR clusters were specific to one donor.

Study-level results: Whereas later expanders leaned CD4+, clones contracting day 15 to 85 showed a balanced CD4/CD8 makeup.

CDR3 size: 15 residues. Germline values: CDR1 SGHDT, CDR2 YYEEEE. After removal of 1 base from V and 6 bases from J, the junction contained 4 bases not matched to a gene. This TCR was recovered from an adult woman who had mild COVID-19 (a few samples of this study predate the infection). Cell type and time point are not known. The chain employs TRBV5-6 and TRBJ2-2; 9 nucleotides match TRBD2. Sequencing was carried out using PBMCs or a T cell subset sorted from them (not recorded which). The CDR3 nucleotides read TGTGCCAGCAGCTTGCTAGCGGGGTGGGCCGGGGAGCTGTTTTTT. Amino acids: CASSLLAGWAGELFF.